These 11 T cell receptor beta chains were sequenced from one sample in a study of T cell responses to AZD1222 COVID-19 vaccine listed by TCRdb under 2021. In the paper's terms, the time point label means: baseline before first vaccination. The library was prepared using the immunoSEQ multiplex PCR assay. TCRdb mirrors the immuneACCESS table, restricted to in-frame sequences. Some clones are absent from its copies; in checked studies, under half trace to an unresolved V gene, and the reason for the others is unknown. Here the sample has around 110,000 clones; 70% to 90% occur a single time. Approximately 10% of the sample is taken by the ten largest. This sample comprised peripheral blood, obtained on day 0 of AZD1222 vaccination. The receptors come from an adult in good health.

The V call is TRBV6-5, the J call TRBJ2-3; 10 bases agree with TRBD2. V trimming: 0 bases; J trimming: 4 bases; junction bases outside the gene matches: 1. The CDR3 totals 15 residues. Germline loops: CDR1 MNHEY, CDR2 SVGAGI. The CDR3 loop reads CASSYSGLAADTQYF. In DNA form, the CDR3 reads TGTGCCAGCAGTTACTCCGGACTAGCGGCAGATACGCAGTATTTT.

V gene TRBV12-3 or TRBV12-4 combines with J gene TRBJ2-1; no reliable D call. This CDR3 has 11 amino acids. Trimming pared 2 bases from V and 9 bases from J, leaving 5 bases between. In DNA form, the CDR3 reads TGTGCCAGCAGTTTAACCGGTGAGCAGTTCTTC. Translated, it gives CASSLTGEQFF.

This sequence joins TRBV7-9 and TRBJ2-7; D gene uncertain. This CDR3 contains 11 residues. Per the germline V gene, CDR1 is SEHNR and CDR2 is FQNEAQ (reference sequence). Trimming cost V 9 bases and J 5 bases, with 11 bases left between them. CDR3 residues: CARGFGHEQYF. CDR3 nucleotides: TGTGCCAGAGGGTTCGGTCACGAGCAGTACTTC. The variable domain in full, completed from reference TRBV7-9 and TRBJ2-7, reads DTGVSQNPRHKITKRGQNVTFRCDPISEHNRLYWYRQTLGQGPEFLTYFQNEAQLEKSRLLSDRFSAERPKGSFSTLEIQRTEQGDSAMYLCARGFGHEQYFGPGTRLTVT.

The V gene is TRBV5-5, the J gene TRBJ2-2, with a possible D match to TRBD1 (6 bases). The length of the CDR3 is 14 residues. In germline, CDR1 is SGHKS, CDR2 YYEKEE (reference sequence). The V gene lost 0 bases and the J gene lost 5 bases, with 8 bases spanning the gap. The CDR3 DNA reads TGTGCCAGCAGCTTGGCCGGACAGACCGGGGAGCTGTTTTTT. This sequence encodes CASSLAGQTGELFF. Full variable domain (missing parts from reference TRBV5-5 and TRBJ2-2): DAGVTQSPTHLIKTRGQQVTLRCSPISGHKSVSWYQQVLGQGPQFIFQYYEKEERGRGNFPDRFSARQFPNYSSELNVNALLLGDSALYLCASSLAGQTGELFFGEGSRLTVL.

This chain connects TRBV7-8 to TRBJ1-1; the D gene is possibly TRBD1 (6 bases). The CDR3 has 13 amino acids. Trimming left V 3 bases short and J 4 bases short, with 9 bases between. Germline V lookup: CDR1 SGHVS, CDR2 FQNEAQ. The CDR3 DNA sequence: TGTGCCAGCAGCTTCACAGGGACCACTGAAGCTTTCTTT. The encoded protein is CASSFTGTTEAFF.

The chain couples TRBV6-5 to TRBJ1-3; D is unclear. The V and J ends lost 4 bases and 0 bases respectively, with 7 bases between them. Germline V lookup: CDR1 MNHEY, CDR2 SVGAGI. The CDR3 sequence is 14 residues long. The CDR3 DNA reads as TGTGCCAGCAGTTCCATCACCTCTGGAAACACCATATATTTT. This codes for CASSSITSGNTIYF.

The V gene is TRBV27, the J gene TRBJ2-1; TRBD2 matches 10 bases. With V trimmed by 6 bases and J by 3 bases, 8 bases remained unmatched. Germline CDR1 MNHEY, CDR2 SMNVEV (reference sequence). The CDR3 has 16 amino acids. The CDR3 is CASRQPSGGLYNEQFF. The CDR3, as DNA: TGTGCCAGCAGACAACCTAGCGGGGGTCTCTACAATGAGCAGTTCTTC.

The gene calls are TRBV2 and TRBJ2-7, with TRBD1 as a possible D gene (5 bases). Trimming stripped 6 bases from V and 4 bases from J, with 13 bases between. The germline V gene encodes CDR1 SNHLY and CDR2 FYNNEI. The CDR3 consists of 13 residues. In DNA form, the CDR3 reads TGTGCCAGCAGCCTCCAGGGTACTTACGAGCAGTACTTC. Amino acids: CASSLQGTYEQYF.

This clone was observed once. The chain has TRBV5-6 and TRBJ2-3; D unresolved. Trimming left V 0 bases short and J 2 bases short, with 10 bases between. The CDR3 loop spans 15 amino acids. Germline values: CDR1 SGHDT, CDR2 YYEEEE. The CDR3: CASSLGGPLTDTQYF. The CDR3 DNA reads as TGTGCCAGCAGCTTGGGCGGACCTCTCACAGATACGCAGTATTTT.

This rearrangement joins TRBV4-1 to TRBJ1-4, with D possibly being TRBD1 (5 bases). This CDR3 region has 14 residues. Germline V lookup: CDR1 MGHRA, CDR2 YSYEKL. Trimming shortened V by 1 base and J by 7 bases, and 10 bases separated the two germline ends. The CDR3 sequence: CASSQGRDFEKLFF. The CDR3 nucleotides are TGCGCCAGCAGCCAAGGGAGGGACTTTGAAAAACTGTTTTTT.

The CDR3: CASSSAREQYF. The CDR3 DNA sequence: TGTGCCAGCAGTTCCGCGCGGGAGCAGTACTTC. The rearrangement joins TRBV6-5 to TRBJ2-7; D not certain. The CDR3 spans 11 residues. V was trimmed by 4 bases and J by 7 bases, leaving 8 bases between them. From germline, CDR1 is MNHEY and CDR2 SVGAGI.